This T cell receptor (delta chain) was sequenced in a study of gamma-delta chains in newborns, infants, children. In the study overall: Microbial exposure reportedly drives polyclonal innate γδ T cell expansion after birth.

Germline V gives CDR1 TSWWSYY, CDR2 QGS. The length of the CDR3 is 27 residues. The V and J ends lost 0 bases and 0 bases, in that order; junction bases with no gene match: 36. TCRdb re-identified clones in the reads via CATT. The table shows under 5,000 delta-chain clones, with 38% occurring only once. This clonotype originated in a child who received the measles vaccine. Sequenced: blood. This sequence joins TRDV1 and TRDJ1; 8 bases map to TRDD3. CDR3 nucleotides: TGTGCTCTTGGGGAACTAGATGGTAAGTCCTACCAACACCGCACTGGGGGCCAACGTTACTACACCGATAAACTCATCTTT. Amino acid sequence: CALGELDGKSYQHRTGGQRYYTDKLIF.